A single sample is the source of the 22 T cell receptor beta chains below, sequenced in a study of CD8 T cells in Susac syndrome. Roughly 0.45 to 1 ug RNA was reverse transcribed with random hexamers. MiXCR, run by TCRdb on the immunoSEQ multiplex PCR reads, gives a single entry per CDR3 protein. The sample includes more than 150,000 distinct CDR3 sequences, just over 90% of them seen just once. The sequenced sample was CD4+ T cells from PBMCs. These receptor sequences come from a human donor in good health.

The chain carries TRBV9 and TRBJ2-5; 7 nucleotides agree with TRBD2. V lost 1 base and J lost 6; bases outside the gene matches: 9. This CDR3 contains 15 residues. Germline V gives CDR1 SGDLS, CDR2 YYNGEE. This CDR3 reads CASSVSSGDLKTQYF. The CDR3 nucleotides are TGTGCCAGCAGCGTAAGCAGCGGGGACTTGAAGACCCAGTACTTC.

The chain has TRBV6-2 or TRBV6-3 and TRBJ1-5, with a weak D call TRBD1 (5 bases). Germline CDR1 and CDR2: MNHEY and SVGEGT. There are 12 residues in the CDR3. Trimming left V 2 bases short and J 14 bases short, with 13 bases between. The CDR3 region is CASSYARRGKHF. CDR3 nucleotide sequence: TGTGCCAGCAGTTACGCCAGACGGGGGAAGCATTTT.

The rearrangement joins TRBV20-1 to TRBJ1-2, with a possible D match to TRBD1 (6 bases). The germline V gene has CDR1 DFQATT and CDR2 SNEGSKA (reference sequence). Trimming removed 6 bases from V and 4 bases from J, with 12 bases in between. The CDR3 spans 12 residues. CDR3 in DNA: TGCAGTGCGGCGGGGGGCGGCTATGGCTACACCTTC. Protein product: CSAAGGGYGYTF.

This sequence joins TRBV21-1 and TRBJ2-1; whether TRBD1, the table's D call, matches the DNA was not checked. TRBV21-1 counts as a pseudogene. The CDR3 totals 12 residues. The CDR3 DNA follows: TGTGCCAGCCCCCGGTCCTACAATGAGCAGTTCTTC. It codes for CASPRSYNEQFF.

The chain combines TRBV6-2 or TRBV6-3 with TRBJ2-3; D is unresolved. With 4 bases removed from V and 0 bases from J, the gap between germline ends came to 17 bases. The CDR3 extends over 17 amino acids. Germline loops: CDR1 MNHEY, CDR2 SVGEGT. CDR3 DNA: TGTGCCAGCAGTTTCTCCGGATCTCCCTTTAGCACAGATACGCAGTATTTT. Translation gives CASSFSGSPFSTDTQYF.

The V call is TRBV20-1, the J call TRBJ1-1, with D tentatively TRBD1 (5 bases). V lost 7 bases to trimming and J lost 4 bases, with 19 bases between them. The CDR3 covers 14 residues. Germline assignment: CDR1 DFQATT and CDR2 SNEGSKA (reference sequence). The CDR3 nucleotides read TGCAGTGTTCTTAAGGGAGGGGTTCGCACTGAAGCTTTCTTT. The encoded protein is CSVLKGGVRTEAFF.

This chain connects TRBV7-9 to TRBJ1-5; D possibly corresponds to TRBD1 (6 bases). There are 15 residues in the CDR3. Trimming pared 1 base from V and 4 bases from J, leaving 11 bases between. CDR1 SEHNR and CDR2 FQNEAQ come from the germline V gene (reference sequence). This CDR3 reads CASSLGQALNQPQHF. CDR3 DNA: TGTGCCAGCAGCTTAGGACAGGCGCTTAATCAGCCCCAGCATTTT.

Comment on this clonotype: An end of the junction differs from the germline gene, which may be a read error. DNA of the CDR3: TGTGCCAGCAGCCAATTCCTTCAGGGGGTCGGGGTCTTC. Its protein is CASSQFLQGVGVF. V gene TRBV14 combines with J gene TRBJ2-1, with 7 nucleotides matching TRBD1. The CDR3 runs 13 residues. Germline V gene sequence: CDR1 SGHDN, CDR2 FVKESK.

In its sample, this clonotype was seen once. This chain connects TRBV3-1 to TRBJ2-1; 8 bases map to TRBD2. V lost 4 bases and J lost 4; bases outside the gene matches: 6. Germline loops: CDR1 LGHDT, CDR2 YNNKEL (reference sequence). The CDR3 runs to 15 residues. The CDR3 sequence is CASSRGSGSYNEQFF. Written as DNA, the CDR3 is TGTGCCAGCAGCCGGGGGAGCGGGAGTTACAATGAGCAGTTCTTC.

This rearrangement joins TRBV3-1 to TRBJ2-5; TRBD2 might be the D (6 bases). The CDR3 runs to 15 residues. V gave up 2 bases and J gave up 5 bases, with 15 bases separating them. The V gene's germline CDR1 is LGHDT and CDR2 YNNKEL (reference sequence). CDR3: CASSQLNGGKETQYF. DNA for the CDR3: TGTGCCAGCAGCCAACTGAATGGGGGGAAGGAGACCCAGTACTTC.

The chain carries TRBV2 and TRBJ2-2; a possible D gene is TRBD1 (5 bases). The CDR3 is made up of 15 amino acids. Trimming removed 0 bases at V and 7 bases at J, with 12 bases between. Germline CDR1 is SNHLY and CDR2 is FYNNEI. The CDR3 bases are TGTGCCAGCAGTGAAGCCCAGGGTTCTAACGGGGAGCTGTTTTTT. It specifies CASSEAQGSNGELFF.

The gene calls are TRBV11-1 and TRBJ2-3, with 12 bases fitting TRBD2. The V and J ends lost 5 bases and 0 bases, in that order; junction bases with no gene match: 18. Germline V gene lookup returns CDR1 SGHAT and CDR2 FQDESV (reference sequence). The CDR3 extends over 21 amino acids. The CDR3 nucleotides are TGTGCCAGCAGCCACCGTGTGGGCCCCGGGACTAGCGGGCGAAGCACAGATACGCAGTATTTT. It encodes CASSHRVGPGTSGRSTDTQYF.

J is TRBJ2-7 and V is TRBV29-1; D may match TRBD1 or TRBD2 (7 bases each). V was trimmed by 5 bases and J by 7 bases, leaving 18 bases between them. This CDR3 comprises 13 residues. Germline V gene data show CDR1 as SQVTM and CDR2 as ANQGSEA. The chain's CDR3 is CSVRGGGGREQYF. The CDR3 nucleotides read TGCAGCGTTAGGGGAGGGGGCGGAAGGGAGCAGTACTTC.

The chain joins TRBV20-1 to TRBJ2-5, with 8 bases identical to TRBD1. This CDR3 has 13 residues. Germline loops: CDR1 DFQATT, CDR2 SNEGSKA (reference sequence). V lost 6 bases, J lost 4 bases, and 7 bases stayed unmatched. The CDR3, as DNA: TGCAGTGCGCTGGACAGGGCTCGAGAGACCCAGTACTTC. Translated: CSALDRARETQYF.

The chain joins TRBV20-1 to TRBJ2-5; 8 bases agree with TRBD2. J was trimmed by 5 bases and V by 4 bases; bases with no gene match: 9. Germline lookup yields CDR1 DFQATT and CDR2 SNEGSKA (reference sequence). The CDR3 has 14 residues. The CDR3 bases are TGCAGTGCTAACCCGGGGGGGAGCCTGGAGACCCAGTACTTC. Protein product: CSANPGGSLETQYF.

For this clonotype: Compared with germline, one end of the junction differs, possibly owing to a read error. The V gene is TRBV3-1, the J gene TRBJ2-5, with TRBD2 identical over 15 bases. Per the germline V gene, CDR1 is LGHDT and CDR2 is YNNKEL (reference sequence). The CDR3 loop spans 16 amino acids. This CDR3 is CASSQGTSGRGETRYF. The CDR3 DNA reads as TGTGCCAGCAGCCAAGGGACTAGCGGGAGGGGGGAGACCCGGTACTTC.

The chain has TRBV12-3 or TRBV12-4 and TRBJ2-1, with 8 nucleotides matching TRBD1. The CDR3 is made up of 15 amino acids. V gave up 7 bases and J gave up 4 bases; unmatched junction bases: 9. CDR3 in amino acids: CASINPGTGYNEQFF. The CDR3 DNA is TGTGCCAGCATCAATCCCGGGACAGGATACAATGAGCAGTTCTTC.

This rearrangement joins TRBV21-1 to TRBJ2-7. TRBV21-1 is tagged as a pseudogene. The CDR3 totals 12 residues. As DNA, the CDR3 is TGTGCCAGCAGCAAAAGCCGCTACGAGCAGTACTTC. This sequence encodes CASSKSRYEQYF.

The chain joins TRBV9 to TRBJ2-2; D unclear. This CDR3 has 15 amino acids. The germline V gene encodes CDR1 SGDLS and CDR2 YYNGEE. With 0 bases removed from V and 6 bases from J, the gap between germline ends came to 12 bases. DNA of the CDR3: TGTGCCAGCAGCGTAGCCCCGTCACTCGCCGGGGAGCTGTTTTTT. Encoded protein: CASSVAPSLAGELFF.

The chain couples TRBV20-1 to TRBJ2-5; perhaps TRBD2 as D (6 bases). Trimming removed 2 bases from V and 4 bases from J, with 23 bases in between. This CDR3 has 17 amino acids. Per germline, CDR1 DFQATT and CDR2 SNEGSKA (reference sequence). The CDR3 region has the DNA TGCAGTGCTAGAAGTGGGCGGGACGGTATTTTTTCAGAGACCCAGTACTTC. Translation: CSARSGRDGIFSETQYF.

This clonotype was observed a single time. This sequence joins TRBV7-9 and TRBJ1-1; no firm D call. Germline V lookup: CDR1 SEHNR, CDR2 FQNEAQ (reference sequence). CDR3 length: 16 residues. Trimming removed 7 bases from V and 5 bases from J, with 23 bases in between. The CDR3 nucleotides read TGTGCCAGCACCCTCTTCAGCCTCGACGGAAGGACTGAAGCTTTCTTT. Protein: CASTLFSLDGRTEAFF.

The V call is TRBV28, the J call TRBJ2-7; D may correspond to TRBD1 or TRBD2 (6 bases each). The CDR3 has 14 amino acids. V lost 9 bases to trimming and J lost 2 bases, with 17 bases between them. The V gene's germline CDR1 is MDHEN and CDR2 SYDVKM. The CDR3 DNA follows: TGTGCCAGTCAAGTAGGGGGGAGCCCCTACGAGCAGTACTTC. It yields the protein CASQVGGSPYEQYF.